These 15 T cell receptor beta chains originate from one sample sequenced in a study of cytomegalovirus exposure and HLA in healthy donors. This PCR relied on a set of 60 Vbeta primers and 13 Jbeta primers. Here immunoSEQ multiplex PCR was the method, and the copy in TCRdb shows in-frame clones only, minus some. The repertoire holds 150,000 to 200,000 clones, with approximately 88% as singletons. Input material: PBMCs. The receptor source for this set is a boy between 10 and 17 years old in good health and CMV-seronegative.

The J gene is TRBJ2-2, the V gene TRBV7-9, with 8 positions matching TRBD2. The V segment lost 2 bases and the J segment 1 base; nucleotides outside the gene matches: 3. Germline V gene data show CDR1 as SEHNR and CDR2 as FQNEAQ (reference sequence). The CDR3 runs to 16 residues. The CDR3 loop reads CASSLPGLENTGELFF. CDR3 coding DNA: TGTGCCAGCAGCTTACCGGGACTAGAGAACACCGGGGAGCTGTTTTTT.

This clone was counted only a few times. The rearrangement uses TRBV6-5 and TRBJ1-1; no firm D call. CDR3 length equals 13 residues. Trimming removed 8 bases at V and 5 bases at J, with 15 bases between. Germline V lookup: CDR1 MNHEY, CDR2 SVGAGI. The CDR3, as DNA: TGTGCCAGCGGGAGACTGACCGGGACTGAAGCTTTCTTT. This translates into CASGRLTGTEAFF.

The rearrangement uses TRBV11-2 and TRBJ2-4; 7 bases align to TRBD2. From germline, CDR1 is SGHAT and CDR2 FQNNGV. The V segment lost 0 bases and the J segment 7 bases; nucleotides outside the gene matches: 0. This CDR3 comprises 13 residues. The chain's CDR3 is CASSLEGGNIQYF. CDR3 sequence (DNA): TGTGCCAGCAGCTTAGAGGGGGGGAACATTCAGTACTTC.

The CDR3 bases are TGTGCCAGCAGCTTGGACGGACAATCTTACAATGAGCAGTTCTTC. Its translation is CASSLDGQSYNEQFF. This rearrangement joins TRBV7-6 to TRBJ2-1, with TRBD1 as a possible D gene (5 bases). CDR3 length equals 15 residues. With 3 bases removed from V and 4 bases from J, the gap between germline ends came to 13 bases. Germline V gene lookup returns CDR1 SGHVS and CDR2 FNYEAQ.

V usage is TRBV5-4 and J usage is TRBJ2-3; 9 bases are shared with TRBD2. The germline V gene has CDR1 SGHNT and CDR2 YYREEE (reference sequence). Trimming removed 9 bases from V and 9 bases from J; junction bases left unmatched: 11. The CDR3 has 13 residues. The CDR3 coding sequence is TGTGCCACATATAACAGCGGGGGGCCGACGCAGTATTTT. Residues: CATYNSGGPTQYF.

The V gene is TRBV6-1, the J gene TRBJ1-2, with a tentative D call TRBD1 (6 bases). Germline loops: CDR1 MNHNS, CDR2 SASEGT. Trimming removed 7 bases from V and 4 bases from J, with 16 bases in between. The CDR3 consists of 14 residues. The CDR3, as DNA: TGTGCCAGCATCGACAGGTTCAACGTCTATGGCTACACCTTC. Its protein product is CASIDRFNVYGYTF.

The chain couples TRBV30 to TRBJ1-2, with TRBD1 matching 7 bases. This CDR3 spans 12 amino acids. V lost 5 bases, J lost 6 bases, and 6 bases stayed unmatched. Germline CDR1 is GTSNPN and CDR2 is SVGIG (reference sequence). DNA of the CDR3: TGTGCCTGGGGTCCAGGGGGAGATGGCTACACCTTC. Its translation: CAWGPGGDGYTF.

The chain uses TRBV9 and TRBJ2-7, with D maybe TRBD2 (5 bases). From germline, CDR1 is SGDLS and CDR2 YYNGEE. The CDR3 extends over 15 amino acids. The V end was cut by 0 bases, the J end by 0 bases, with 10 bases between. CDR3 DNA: TGTGCCAGCAGCGTAGAACAGAGCGGCTCCTACGAGCAGTACTTC. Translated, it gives CASSVEQSGSYEQYF.

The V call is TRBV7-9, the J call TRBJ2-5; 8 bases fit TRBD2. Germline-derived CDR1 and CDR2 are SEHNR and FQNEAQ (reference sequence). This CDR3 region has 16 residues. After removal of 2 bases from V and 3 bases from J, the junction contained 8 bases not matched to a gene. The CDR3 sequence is CASSLTPSGLEETQYF. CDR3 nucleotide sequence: TGTGCCAGCAGCTTAACCCCTAGCGGGCTAGAAGAGACCCAGTACTTC.

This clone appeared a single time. The CDR3: CASSIQGDEQYF. The DNA of the CDR3 is TGCGCCAGCAGCATCCAGGGGGACGAGCAGTACTTC. The chain links TRBV5-1 to TRBJ2-7, with 7 bases that match TRBD1. The CDR3 loop spans 12 amino acids. V trimming: 4 bases; J trimming: 5 bases; junction bases outside the gene matches: 3. CDR1 and CDR2 (germline): SGHRS, YFSETQ.

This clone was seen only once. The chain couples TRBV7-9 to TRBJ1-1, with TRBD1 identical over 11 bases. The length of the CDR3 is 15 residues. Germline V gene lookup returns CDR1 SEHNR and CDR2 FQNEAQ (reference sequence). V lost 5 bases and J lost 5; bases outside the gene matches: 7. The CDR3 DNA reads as TGTGCCAGCAGCCTCGGACAGGGGGCCAGGACTGAAGCTTTCTTT. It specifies CASSLGQGARTEAFF.

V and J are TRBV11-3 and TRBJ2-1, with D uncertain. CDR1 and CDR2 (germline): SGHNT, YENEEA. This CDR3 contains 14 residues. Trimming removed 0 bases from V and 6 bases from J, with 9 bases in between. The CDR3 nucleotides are TGTGCCAGCAGCTTAGATTTCGCGGTCAATGAGCAGTTCTTC. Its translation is CASSLDFAVNEQFF.

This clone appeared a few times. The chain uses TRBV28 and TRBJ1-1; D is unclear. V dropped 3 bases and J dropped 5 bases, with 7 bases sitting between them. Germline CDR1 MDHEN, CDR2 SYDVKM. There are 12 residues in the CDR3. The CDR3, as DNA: TGTGCCAGCAGTTTGAGTCGGACTGAAGCTTTCTTT. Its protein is CASSLSRTEAFF.

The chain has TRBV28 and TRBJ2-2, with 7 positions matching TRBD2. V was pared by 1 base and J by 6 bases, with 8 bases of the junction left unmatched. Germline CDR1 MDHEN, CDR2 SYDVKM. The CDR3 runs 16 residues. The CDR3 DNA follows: TGTGCCAGCAGTTTATTCCAAGGCGGGAGTGCCGGGGAGCTGTTTTTT. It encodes CASSLFQGGSAGELFF.

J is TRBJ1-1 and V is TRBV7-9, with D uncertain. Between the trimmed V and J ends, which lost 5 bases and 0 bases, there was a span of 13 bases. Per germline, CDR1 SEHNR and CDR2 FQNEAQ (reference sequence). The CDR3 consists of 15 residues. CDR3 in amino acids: CASSPRLNLNTEAFF. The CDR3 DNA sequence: TGTGCCAGCAGCCCTCGACTGAACCTGAACACTGAAGCTTTCTTT.